Below are 29 T cell receptor beta chains sequenced from a single sample in a study of control samples from healthy donors and cancer patients. Using immunoSEQ multiplex PCR, the repertoire was profiled, and TCRdb retains in-frame clones only, with some absent. The sample has 45,000 to 60,000 clones; 80% are singletons. The source material was blood. The receptors were sampled from a man between 65 and 85 years old in good health.

This chain uses TRBV20-1 with TRBJ2-7; D gene uncertain. The germline CDR1 and CDR2 sequences are DFQATT and SNEGSKA (reference sequence). The CDR3 spans 11 residues. Trimming shortened V by 7 bases and J by 5 bases, and 12 bases separated the two germline ends. The CDR3 coding sequence is TGCAGTGGTGGGCTTGCCGACGAGCAGTACTTC. This sequence encodes CSGGLADEQYF.

The chain uses TRBV6-6 and TRBJ2-1; D call uncertain. CDR1 MNHNY and CDR2 SVGAGI come from the germline V gene (reference sequence). Trimming took 5 bases from V and 9 from J, leaving 11 bases between them. The CDR3 is 12 amino acids. The CDR3 protein is CASSPPAGEQFF. The CDR3 DNA reads as TGTGCCAGCAGTCCTCCGGCTGGTGAGCAGTTCTTC.

The chain joins TRBV4-1 to TRBJ2-2; 13 positions agree with TRBD2. Trimming at V came to 4 bases and at J to 7 bases, leaving 6 bases not matched to a gene. This CDR3 has 16 residues. CDR1 is MGHRA, CDR2 YSYEKL, per germline. CDR3 protein: CASSRTSGGSGGELFF. The DNA of the CDR3 is TGCGCCAGCAGCCGGACTAGCGGGGGTTCGGGCGGGGAGCTGTTTTTT.

The CDR3 sequence is CASSGQYTEAFF. CDR3 nucleotide sequence: TGTGCCAGCAGTGGACAGTACACTGAAGCTTTCTTT. This chain links TRBV28 with TRBJ1-1; tentative D call: TRBD1 (6 bases). Germline-derived CDR1 and CDR2 are MDHEN and SYDVKM. The CDR3 length is 12 residues. V was clipped by 5 bases and J by 3 bases, with 7 bases between them.

In DNA form, the CDR3 reads TGTGCCAGCGCCCCCGCAGGGGCCAACGTCCTGACTTTC. Amino acids: CASAPAGANVLTF. The chain combines TRBV5-4 with TRBJ2-6, with D uncertain. Germline lookup yields CDR1 SGHNT and CDR2 YYREEE (reference sequence). The CDR3 loop spans 13 amino acids. The V and J ends lost 7 bases and 4 bases respectively, with 9 bases between them. Drawing the rest from reference TRBV5-4 and TRBJ2-6, the complete variable domain is ETGVTQSPTHLIKTRGQQVTLRCSSQSGHNTVSWYQQALGQGPQFIFQYYREEENGRGNFPPRFSGLQFPNYSSELNVNALELDDSALYLCASAPAGANVLTFGAGSRLTVL.

Here the CDR3 DNA reads TGTGCCAGCAGTTTAAGGGGTATGAGGGGCACAGATACGCAGTATTTT. It specifies CASSLRGMRGTDTQYF. The V gene is TRBV27, the J gene TRBJ2-3; D may be TRBD1 or TRBD2 (5 bases each). This CDR3 region has 16 residues. V shed 2 bases and J shed 1 base, with 13 bases lying between them. Germline V gene data show CDR1 as MNHEY and CDR2 as SMNVEV (reference sequence).

This chain joins TRBV13 and TRBJ1-3; no firm D call. The germline V gene encodes CDR1 PRHDT and CDR2 FYEKMQ (reference sequence). The CDR3 is 13 residues long. With 3 bases removed from V and 1 base from J, the gap between germline ends came to 4 bases. CDR3 residues: CASSLLSGNTIYF. CDR3 DNA sequence: TGTGCCAGCAGCTTGTTATCTGGAAACACCATATATTTT.

The J gene is TRBJ1-2, the V gene TRBV2; D is unresolved. Germline CDR1 and CDR2: SNHLY and FYNNEI. This CDR3 is built from 13 residues. Trimming stripped 6 bases from V and 7 bases from J, with 15 bases between. The CDR3 sequence: CASSAGPMGGYTF. The CDR3 region has the DNA TGTGCCAGCAGCGCCGGGCCCATGGGTGGCTACACCTTC.

V usage is TRBV9 and J usage is TRBJ1-2; D is possibly TRBD1 (5 bases). Trimming removed 0 bases from V and 8 bases from J, with 20 bases in between. The CDR3 has 16 residues. Germline CDR1 SGDLS, CDR2 YYNGEE. CDR3 protein: CASSVGSSRGPGGYTF. The CDR3 coding sequence is TGTGCCAGCAGCGTAGGATCATCAAGGGGCCCAGGGGGCTACACCTTC. Complete variable domain (other parts from reference TRBV9 and TRBJ1-2): DSGVTQTPKHLITATGQRVTLRCSPRSGDLSVYWYQQSLDQGLQFLIQYYNGEERAKGNILERFSAQQFPDLHSELNLSSLELGDSALYFCASSVGSSRGPGGYTFGSGTRLTVV.

A word on this clone: The junction departs from the called germline gene at one end, perhaps through a read error. This rearrangement joins TRBV28 to TRBJ2-7, with 8 bases matching TRBD1. Germline values: CDR1 MDHEN, CDR2 SYDVKM. This CDR3 comprises 15 residues. CDR3 sequence: CASSSPGTGTLWLDF. The CDR3 coding sequence is TGTGCCAGCAGTTCCCCCGGGACAGGTACTCTATGGTTGGACTTC.

The chain employs TRBV2 and TRBJ2-1, with 9 positions matching TRBD2. This CDR3 comprises 17 residues. CDR1 SNHLY and CDR2 FYNNEI come from the germline V gene. The V gene end was trimmed by 5 bases and the J gene end by 1 base; junction bases not matched to a gene: 9. Written as DNA, the CDR3 is TGTGCCAGCAGTTACCTAGGCGGGAGGGATTCCTACAATGAGCAGTTCTTC. It is translated as CASSYLGGRDSYNEQFF.

Only one count was recorded for this clone. The chain combines TRBV5-1 with TRBJ2-5; 10 nucleotides line up with TRBD1. The V and J ends lost 4 bases and 10 bases, in that order; junction bases with no gene match: 10. Germline values: CDR1 SGHRS, CDR2 YFSETQ. The CDR3 has 14 amino acids. DNA of the CDR3: TGCGCCAGCAGCCGGACAGGGGGGAAGGCCGGCCAGTACTTC. Translated, it gives CASSRTGGKAGQYF.

V and J are TRBV19 and TRBJ2-4; D may be TRBD1 (7 bases). The CDR3 has 14 residues. Germline loops: CDR1 LNHDA, CDR2 SQIVND (reference sequence). V lost 3 bases to trimming and J lost 9 bases, with 15 bases between them. The CDR3 reads CASSMGRGASIQYF. As DNA, the CDR3 is TGTGCCAGTAGTATGGGCAGGGGGGCTAGCATTCAGTACTTC.

The genes are TRBV27 and TRBJ2-5; D call uncertain. The germline V and J ends were trimmed by 6 bases and 4 bases, with 21 bases remaining between them. Germline assignment: CDR1 MNHEY and CDR2 SMNVEV (reference sequence). The CDR3 covers 16 residues. CDR3 nucleotide sequence: TGTGCCAGCAGCGGGTCAAAAACCCTATATGGAGAGACCCAGTACTTC. Residues: CASSGSKTLYGETQYF.

The chain carries TRBV3-1 (or the pseudogene TRBV3-2) and TRBJ2-5; D gene uncertain. Germline V CDR1 and CDR2: LGHDT, YNNKEL (reference sequence). The V end lost 0 bases, the J end lost 9 bases, and 11 bases lay between the germline ends. CDR3 length: 13 residues. The CDR3 reads CASSQELSTAQYF. The CDR3 bases are TGTGCCAGCAGCCAAGAGTTATCAACGGCCCAGTACTTC.

The chain joins TRBV2 to TRBJ1-3; 7 bases agree with TRBD1. Germline V lookup: CDR1 SNHLY, CDR2 FYNNEI. CDR3 length equals 17 residues. V dropped 5 bases and J dropped 0; count of bases not matched to a gene: 10. For the CDR3, the DNA is TGTGCCAGCAGTCAATTACGGGACAGAGTCTCTGGAAACACCATATATTTT. Its translation is CASSQLRDRVSGNTIYF. Drawing the rest from reference TRBV2 and TRBJ1-3, the complete variable domain is EPEVTQTPSHQVTQMGQEVILRCVPISNHLYFYWYRQILGQKVEFLVSFYNNEISEKSEIFDDQFSVERPDGSNFTLKIRSTKLEDSAMYFCASSQLRDRVSGNTIYFGEGSWLTVV.

The genes are TRBV28 and TRBJ2-1, with TRBD1 matching over 7 bases. V trimming: 6 bases; J trimming: 1 base; junction bases outside the gene matches: 3. The CDR3 runs to 14 residues. Germline V gene data show CDR1 as MDHEN and CDR2 as SYDVKM. The CDR3, as DNA: TGTGCCAGCAGACCAGGGGGATCCTACAATGAGCAGTTCTTC. Translating gives CASRPGGSYNEQFF.

The rearrangement uses TRBV2 and TRBJ2-1, with D unclear. The length of the CDR3 is 14 residues. The V gene's germline CDR1 is SNHLY and CDR2 FYNNEI. V gave up 7 bases and J gave up 7 bases, with 17 bases separating them. In DNA form, the CDR3 reads TGTGCCAGCACCACGAATCTGGTAGGGAATGAGCAGTTCTTC. Translated: CASTTNLVGNEQFF.

V usage is TRBV25-1 and J usage is TRBJ2-3, with D possibly being TRBD1 (5 bases). The CDR3 has 15 amino acids. Trimming cost V 6 bases and J 0 bases, with 13 bases left between them. Germline CDR1 MGHDK, CDR2 SYGVNS. The chain's CDR3 is CASRLTGHSTDTQYF. CDR3 DNA sequence: TGTGCCAGCAGACTAACAGGCCATAGCACAGATACGCAGTATTTT.

The CDR3 coding sequence is TGTGCCAGCAGAAAACTACAGGGTTACAATGAGCAGTTCTTC. Its protein product is CASRKLQGYNEQFF. The chain uses TRBV6-5 and TRBJ2-1, with D tentatively TRBD1 (6 bases). The CDR3 extends over 14 amino acids. V was clipped by 6 bases and J by 4 bases, with 13 bases between them. Looked up from germline, CDR1 is MNHEY and CDR2 is SVGAGI.

The chain employs TRBV27 and TRBJ2-1; no reliable D call. The CDR3 extends over 13 amino acids. Per germline, CDR1 MNHEY and CDR2 SMNVEV (reference sequence). Trimming pared 6 bases from V and 6 bases from J, leaving 12 bases between. The CDR3 reads CASRTGAINEQFF. In DNA form, the CDR3 reads TGTGCCAGCAGGACCGGAGCTATCAATGAGCAGTTCTTC.

The V gene is TRBV6-5, the J gene TRBJ2-3; the D gene could be TRBD1 or TRBD2 (7 bases each). V was pared by 4 bases and J by 7 bases, with 18 bases between. Germline V gene data show CDR1 as MNHEY and CDR2 as SVGAGI. This CDR3 contains 15 residues. CDR3 amino acids: CASSWTGGGGYTQYF. The CDR3 DNA follows: TGTGCCAGCAGTTGGACCGGGGGAGGGGGCTATACGCAGTATTTT.

There are a few counts of this clone. This rearrangement joins TRBV7-9 to TRBJ1-5; D uncertain. Between the trimmed V and J ends, which lost 5 bases and 6 bases, there was a span of 11 bases. The CDR3 runs to 13 residues. The germline V gene has CDR1 SEHNR and CDR2 FQNEAQ (reference sequence). The CDR3 sequence is CASSRTMGQPQHF. CDR3 sequence (DNA): TGTGCCAGCAGCCGAACCATGGGTCAGCCCCAGCATTTT.

The J gene is TRBJ2-1, the V gene TRBV7-2; D may match TRBD1 or TRBD2 (6 bases each). V lost 2 bases to trimming and J lost 3 bases, with 11 bases between them. Germline V lookup: CDR1 SGHTA, CDR2 FQGNSA. CDR3 length equals 15 residues. CDR3 protein: CASSLSGGGYNEQFF. The CDR3 bases are TGTGCCAGCAGCTTAAGCGGAGGGGGCTACAATGAGCAGTTCTTC.

V is TRBV12-3 or TRBV12-4 and J is TRBJ1-2; no clear D. Trimming cost V 4 bases and J 6 bases, with 9 bases left between them. The CDR3 runs 12 residues. CDR3 sequence reads: CASSSGFDGYTF. The CDR3 DNA reads as TGTGCCAGCAGTTCAGGTTTTGATGGCTACACCTTC.

The J gene is TRBJ1-2, the V gene TRBV6-5, with D uncertain. Germline CDR1 reads MNHEY; CDR2 reads SVGAGI. The CDR3 has 12 residues. CDR3 residues: CVLGRRPYGYTF. CDR3 sequence (DNA): TGTGTTCTAGGACGACGGCCCTATGGCTACACCTTC.

This rearrangement joins TRBV27 to TRBJ1-5; 7 bases map to TRBD1. CDR3 length: 14 residues. Germline CDR1 and CDR2: MNHEY and SMNVEV (reference sequence). J was trimmed by 4 bases and V by 3 bases; bases with no gene match: 3. The DNA for the CDR3 is TGTGCCAGCAGTTTCACAGGGGTTAATCAGCCCCAGCATTTT. This codes for CASSFTGVNQPQHF.

The chain employs TRBV7-3 and TRBJ1-1, with D perhaps matching TRBD1 (5 bases). Looked up from germline, CDR1 is SGHTA and CDR2 is FQGTGA. Trimming took 5 bases from V and 4 from J, leaving 14 bases between them. The CDR3 consists of 14 residues. This CDR3 reads CASSPRGGTTEAFF. The DNA for the CDR3 is TGTGCCAGCAGCCCCCGCGGAGGGACCACTGAAGCTTTCTTT.

By frequency in the sample, this clone is medium-sized (0.01 to 0.1%). The chain links TRBV14 to TRBJ2-3; D is perhaps TRBD1 or TRBD2 (5 bases each). There are 14 residues in the CDR3. CDR1 and CDR2 (germline): SGHDN, FVKESK. With 1 base removed from V and 1 base from J, the gap between germline ends came to 6 bases. The CDR3 coding sequence is TGTGCCAGCAGCCAAGGAGGGGGCACAGATACGCAGTATTTT. This translates into CASSQGGGTDTQYF.